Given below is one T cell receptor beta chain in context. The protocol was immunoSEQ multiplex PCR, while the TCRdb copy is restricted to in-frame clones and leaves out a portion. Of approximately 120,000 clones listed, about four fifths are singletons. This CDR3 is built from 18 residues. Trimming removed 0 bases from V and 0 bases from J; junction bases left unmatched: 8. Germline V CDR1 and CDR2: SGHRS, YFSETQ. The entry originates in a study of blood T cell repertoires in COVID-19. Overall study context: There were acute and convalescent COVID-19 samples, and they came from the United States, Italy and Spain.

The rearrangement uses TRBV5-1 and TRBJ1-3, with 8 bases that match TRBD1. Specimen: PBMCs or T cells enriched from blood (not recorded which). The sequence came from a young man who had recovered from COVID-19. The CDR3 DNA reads TGCGCCAGCAGCTTGGGGGGGACAGGAGACTACTCTGGAAACACCATATATTTT. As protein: CASSLGGTGDYSGNTIYF.